Presented here are 10 T cell receptor beta chains from one specimen sequenced in a study of cytomegalovirus exposure and HLA in healthy donors. With 60 Vbeta and 13 Jbeta primers, the PCR was carried out. Repertoires were generated with immunoSEQ multiplex PCR, while TCRdb's copy carries only in-frame clones and drops some. The table lists roughly 150,000 clones, 70% to 90% of them singletons, with approximately 2.5% in the top ten. The sample comprised PBMCs. These receptors originate from a man younger than 45 in good health and CMV-seropositive.

This clone was counted between two and nine times. The genes are TRBV10-2 and TRBJ2-7, with 10 nucleotides matching TRBD1. Germline CDR1 is WSHSY and CDR2 is SAAADI. J lost 6 bases, V lost 4 bases, and 0 bases had no gene match. The length of the CDR3 is 12 residues. CDR3 sequence reads: CASSGTGGEQYV. DNA for the CDR3: TGCGCCAGCAGTGGGACAGGGGGCGAGCAGTACGTC.

This clone was observed a handful of times. The V gene is TRBV2, the J gene TRBJ1-1; D not certain. V was pared by 4 bases and J by 1 base, with 7 bases between. The CDR3 covers 13 residues. CDR1 SNHLY and CDR2 FYNNEI come from the germline V gene. The chain's CDR3 is CASSVAGNTEAFF. CDR3 sequence (DNA): TGTGCCAGCAGTGTTGCGGGGAACACTGAAGCTTTCTTT.

The chain employs TRBV5-1 and TRBJ2-1; TRBD2 might be the D (5 bases). The CDR3 is 12 amino acids. The germline V gene has CDR1 SGHRS and CDR2 YFSETQ. V was pared by 3 bases and J by 12 bases, with 13 bases between. The DNA for the CDR3 is TGCGCCAGCAGCTGGGCACTCGGACTGCAGTTCTTC. It specifies CASSWALGLQFF.

The V gene is TRBV4-3, the J gene TRBJ2-1, with a weak D call TRBD2 (5 bases). CDR3 size: 16 residues. The ends were cut back, 3 bases at V and 4 bases at J, with 16 bases in the middle. CDR1 is LGHNA and CDR2 is YSLEER in the germline V gene. DNA for the CDR3: TGCGCCAGCAGCCAGTCCGCTAGCCCGACTTACAATGAGCAGTTCTTC. It codes for CASSQSASPTYNEQFF.

This clone appeared a single time. The chain employs TRBV5-1 and TRBJ1-4; the D is unclear. The germline V and J ends were trimmed by 10 bases and 1 base, with 23 bases remaining between them. CDR1 is SGHRS and CDR2 is YFSETQ in the germline V gene. The CDR3 runs to 17 residues. The CDR3 region has the DNA TGCGCCCTGGCGGTGCCTATTCAATCCGTAACTAATGAAAAACTGTTTTTT. Its protein product is CALAVPIQSVTNEKLFF.

This clone came up once. V is TRBV5-4 and J is TRBJ2-7; weak D call: TRBD1 (5 bases). Germline-derived CDR1 and CDR2 are SGHNT and YYREEE (reference sequence). The CDR3 is 13 amino acids. The V end was cut by 4 bases, the J end by 2 bases, with 10 bases between. The CDR3 region has the DNA TGTGCCAGCAGCCGTGGGGCAACCTACGAGCAGTACTTC. Its translation is CASSRGATYEQYF. Full variable domain (rest looked up from reference TRBV5-4 and TRBJ2-7): ETGVTQSPTHLIKTRGQQVTLRCSSQSGHNTVSWYQQALGQGPQFIFQYYREEENGRGNFPPRFSGLQFPNYSSELNVNALELDDSALYLCASSRGATYEQYFGPGTRLTVT.

The chain has TRBV7-9 and TRBJ1-2; tentatively, D is TRBD1 (5 bases). Germline loops: CDR1 SEHNR, CDR2 FQNEAQ (reference sequence). The ends were cut back, 1 base at V and 4 bases at J, with 22 bases in the middle. The CDR3 spans 18 residues. This CDR3 reads CASSLGGGTQVSSYGYTF. In DNA form, the CDR3 reads TGTGCCAGCAGCTTAGGTGGGGGGACCCAAGTTAGTAGCTATGGCTACACCTTC.

This chain uses TRBV9 with TRBJ2-3; TRBD1 might be the D (6 bases). The CDR3 totals 14 residues. Germline lookup yields CDR1 SGDLS and CDR2 YYNGEE. Trimming cost V 5 bases and J 6 bases, with 16 bases left between them. CDR3 sequence: CASSWGPSQDTQYF. CDR3 nucleotide sequence: TGTGCCAGCAGTTGGGGGCCCTCGCAGGATACGCAGTATTTT.

The chain combines TRBV15 with TRBJ1-1; unclear D gene. Trimming removed 0 bases at V and 3 bases at J, with 11 bases between. The CDR3 has 15 residues. Germline V lookup: CDR1 LNHNV, CDR2 YYDKDF (reference sequence). The CDR3 DNA reads as TGTGCCACCAGCAGAGATCGCAGGTCGGACACTGAAGCTTTCTTT. This gives the protein CATSRDRRSDTEAFF.

This clone was found a few times. The chain recombines TRBV29-1 with TRBJ1-1; a weak D match, TRBD1 (6 bases). CDR3 length: 11 residues. Germline assignment: CDR1 SQVTM and CDR2 ANQGSEA. Deletions cut 3 bases from V and 7 bases from J, with 9 bases between. In DNA, the CDR3 is TGCAGCGTTGATAGGGACAATGAAGCTTTCTTT. This codes for CSVDRDNEAFF.